This entry lists 17 T cell receptor beta chains sequenced from one sample in a study of technical replicates of blood from a handful of donors. Profiled with immunoSEQ multiplex PCR; TCRdb holds only in-frame clones, not every one. The sample gives some 57,000 clones, 97% of which show up once; over 0.15% is in the top ten. Sequences were obtained from T cells isolated from PBMCs. Receptor source: a human donor in good health.

The rearrangement joins TRBV2 to TRBJ2-7; D call uncertain. Per the germline V gene, CDR1 is SNHLY and CDR2 is FYNNEI. CDR3 length: 12 residues. The ends were cut back, 5 bases at V and 1 base at J, with 6 bases in the middle. CDR3 in amino acids: CASSPSSYEQYF. For the CDR3, the DNA is TGTGCCAGCAGTCCCAGTTCCTACGAGCAGTACTTC.

The V call is TRBV7-3, the J call TRBJ2-7, with TRBD1 identical over 7 bases. The CDR3 is 15 amino acids. Trimming removed 2 bases from V and 3 bases from J; junction bases left unmatched: 7. Germline lookup yields CDR1 SGHTA and CDR2 FQGTGA. In DNA, the CDR3 is TGTGCCAGCAGCTTAGACCCGGGACAGAACTACGAGCAGTACTTC. Its protein is CASSLDPGQNYEQYF.

The J gene is TRBJ2-7, the V gene TRBV5-1; a weak D match, TRBD1 (6 bases). From germline, CDR1 is SGHRS and CDR2 YFSETQ. V dropped 4 bases and J dropped 1 base, with 9 bases sitting between them. CDR3 length equals 13 residues. The CDR3 is CASSPGESYEQYF. The CDR3 nucleotides read TGCGCCAGCAGCCCAGGGGAGTCCTACGAGCAGTACTTC.

The rearrangement uses TRBV5-1 and TRBJ2-7, with 10 bases aligning to TRBD1. Germline loops: CDR1 SGHRS, CDR2 YFSETQ. This CDR3 spans 15 amino acids. The V segment lost 4 bases and the J segment 2 bases; nucleotides outside the gene matches: 6. CDR3 nucleotide sequence: TGCGCCAGCAGCCCAGGGGGACAGGGGCCCTACGAGCAGTACTTC. Translation gives CASSPGGQGPYEQYF.

CDR3 sequence (DNA): TGTGCCAGCAGCCCCACTCGAACCGGGACAGGGGCCGTCGAGACCCAGTACTTC. Translated: CASSPTRTGTGAVETQYF. The chain combines TRBV7-8 with TRBJ2-5; 10 bases are a match to TRBD1. The CDR3 extends over 18 amino acids. The V gene end was trimmed by 5 bases and the J gene end by 5 bases; junction bases not matched to a gene: 17. Germline CDR1 is SGHVS and CDR2 is FQNEAQ.

V is TRBV9 and J is TRBJ2-2; 10 bases line up with TRBD1. The V gene's germline CDR1 is SGDLS and CDR2 YYNGEE. The V segment lost 4 bases and the J segment 7 bases; nucleotides outside the gene matches: 7. The CDR3 spans 15 residues. The CDR3 DNA is TGTGCCAGCAGCCCCCGACAGGGGGCCGGCGGGGAGCTGTTTTTT. Its protein is CASSPRQGAGGELFF.

V and J are TRBV7-8 and TRBJ2-1, with 16 positions matching TRBD2. The CDR3 is made up of 19 amino acids. The germline gives CDR1 SGHVS, CDR2 FQNEAQ. V dropped 6 bases and J dropped 5; count of bases not matched to a gene: 13. The CDR3 DNA follows: TGTGCCAGCAGGACAATGCCGGGACTAGCGGGGGGGCATCACAATGAGCAGTTCTTC. Its protein product is CASRTMPGLAGGHHNEQFF.

This clone was counted once. This chain connects TRBV9 to TRBJ1-2, with D possibly matching TRBD1 (6 bases). The germline gives CDR1 SGDLS, CDR2 YYNGEE. Trimming shortened V by 0 bases and J by 6 bases, and 9 bases separated the two germline ends. This CDR3 contains 13 residues. In DNA, the CDR3 is TGTGCCAGCAGCGTAGGGACAGCGGATGGCTACACCTTC. It encodes CASSVGTADGYTF. The full variable domain, its missing parts supplied by reference TRBV9 and TRBJ1-2, is DSGVTQTPKHLITATGQRVTLRCSPRSGDLSVYWYQQSLDQGLQFLIQYYNGEERAKGNILERFSAQQFPDLHSELNLSSLELGDSALYFCASSVGTADGYTFGSGTRLTVV.

The rearrangement joins TRBV5-1 to TRBJ1-2, with 7 positions matching TRBD1. Germline trimming cut 3 bases from V and 4 bases from J; bases unmatched to any gene: 0. CDR1 is SGHRS, CDR2 YFSETQ, per germline. This CDR3 has 12 amino acids. The CDR3 bases are TGCGCCAGCAGCTGGGACAGCTATGGCTACACCTTC. It codes for CASSWDSYGYTF. Drawing the rest from reference TRBV5-1 and TRBJ1-2, the complete variable domain is KAGVTQTPRYLIKTRGQQVTLSCSPISGHRSVSWYQQTPGQGLQFLFEYFSETQRNKGNFPGRFSGRQFSNSRSEMNVSTLELGDSALYLCASSWDSYGYTFGSGTRLTVV.

Only one count was recorded for this clone. This chain uses TRBV6-5 with TRBJ2-3; 7 bases map to TRBD2. Germline values: CDR1 MNHEY, CDR2 SVGAGI. V lost 5 bases and J lost 2; bases outside the gene matches: 1. The CDR3 contains 13 residues. DNA for the CDR3: TGTGCCAGCAGTGGGGACTACACAGATACGCAGTATTTT. It codes for CASSGDYTDTQYF.

This clone occurred once. This rearrangement joins TRBV30 to TRBJ2-1; 12 bases agree with TRBD2. Per the germline V gene, CDR1 is GTSNPN and CDR2 is SVGIG (reference sequence). The CDR3 has 13 amino acids. After removal of 5 bases from V and 7 bases from J, the junction contained 3 bases not matched to a gene. The CDR3: CAWVTSGSNEQFF. CDR3 DNA sequence: TGTGCCTGGGTGACTAGCGGGAGTAATGAGCAGTTCTTC.

The chain employs TRBV5-6 and TRBJ2-7, with a tentative D call TRBD2 (6 bases). Trimming removed 4 bases at V and 9 bases at J, with 20 bases between. The CDR3 totals 14 residues. CDR1 and CDR2 (germline): SGHDT, YYEEEE. Here the CDR3 DNA reads TGTGCCAGCAGCCCGTGGCTTCACCCGGAGGGGCAGTACTTC. It yields the protein CASSPWLHPEGQYF.

The J gene is TRBJ2-7, the V gene TRBV27; 9 bases are shared with TRBD1. Germline lookup yields CDR1 MNHEY and CDR2 SMNVEV (reference sequence). There are 14 residues in the CDR3. V shed 3 bases and J 6 bases; nucleotides not matched to a gene: 6. This CDR3 reads CASSLGTGFGEQYF. The CDR3 DNA sequence: TGTGCCAGCAGTTTGGGGACAGGGTTTGGCGAGCAGTACTTC.

The chain couples TRBV27 to TRBJ2-7; possibly TRBD2 for D (6 bases). This CDR3 is built from 19 residues. Trimming shortened V by 5 bases and J by 1 base, and 27 bases separated the two germline ends. Germline CDR1 is MNHEY and CDR2 is SMNVEV (reference sequence). The CDR3 coding sequence is TGTGCCAGCAGTCGGGGGAGAGCCGCCGGGCCAACCCTATCCTACGAGCAGTACTTC. It specifies CASSRGRAAGPTLSYEQYF.

The chain links TRBV7-6 to TRBJ2-2, with 10 nucleotides matching TRBD2. The V and J ends lost 5 bases and 1 base, in that order; junction bases with no gene match: 7. CDR1 SGHVS and CDR2 FNYEAQ come from the germline V gene. The CDR3 has 17 amino acids. CDR3 DNA sequence: TGTGCCAGCAGCCAAGCGGGAGGGCCAGGGAACACCGGGGAGCTGTTTTTT. As protein: CASSQAGGPGNTGELFF.

The chain joins TRBV19 to TRBJ2-3, with 8 bases that match TRBD1. Trimming cost V 5 bases and J 5 bases; bases outside gene matches: 9. This CDR3 is 15 amino acids long. Germline V gives CDR1 LNHDA, CDR2 SQIVND (reference sequence). The DNA for the CDR3 is TGTGCCAGTAGTGTCTCGCAGGGGGCTGGAGATACGCAGTATTTT. Translated: CASSVSQGAGDTQYF.

This sequence joins TRBV19 and TRBJ2-1, with D possibly matching TRBD2 (5 bases). Germline values: CDR1 LNHDA, CDR2 SQIVND (reference sequence). The CDR3 sequence is 14 residues long. The ends were cut back, 5 bases at V and 9 bases at J, with 17 bases in the middle. The CDR3 nucleotides read TGTGCCAGTAGTCTGGGCGGGTCGGCGGGTGAGCAGTTCTTC. This sequence encodes CASSLGGSAGEQFF. The full variable domain, with the rest looked up from reference TRBV19 and TRBJ2-1, is DGGITQSPKYLFRKEGQNVTLSCEQNLNHDAMYWYRQDPGQGLRLIYYSQIVNDFQKGDIAEGYSVSREKKESFPLTVTSAQKNPTAFYLCASSLGGSAGEQFFGPGTRLTVL.